The T cell receptor beta chain described here comes from a study of blood T cell repertoires in COVID-19. The assay was immunoSEQ multiplex PCR, and TCRdb's table has in-frame clones only and misses some. The sample yields about 140,000 clones, around 79% seen once. This receptor was obtained from a man in his sixties with acute or convalescent COVID-19. The specimen was peripheral blood.

DNA for the CDR3: TGTGCCAGCAGTTTAGGTCTTCAGCCCCAGCATTTT. Protein sequence: CASSLGLQPQHF. This chain uses TRBV12-3 or TRBV12-4 with TRBJ1-5; D is ambiguous. The length of the CDR3 is 12 residues. The ends were cut back, 1 base at V and 6 bases at J, with 4 bases in the middle.